This is a list of T cell receptor beta chains from one sample in a study of blood T cell repertoires in COVID-19. The method was immunoSEQ multiplex PCR; TCRdb's version includes in-frame clones alone and lacks a portion of them. Of around 300,000 clones listed, roughly 86% are singletons. Specimen: peripheral blood. These receptors all stem from a young man with active or convalescent COVID-19. The CDR3 runs from the conserved cysteine through the conserved F or W. The D gene is left open where the match is weak. Not all rows give a size; the values are once, few, many and, for expanded clones, a class.

CDR3aa: CASSSGLAAYNEQFF
CDR3nt: TGTGCCAGCAGCTCGGGACTAGCAGCCTACAATGAGCAGTTCTTC
d_gene: TRBD2
abundance: NA
v_gene: TRBV11-3
j_gene: TRBJ2-1

CDR3aa: CASSLSRGGTEAFF
CDR3nt: TGTGCCAGCAGTTTATCGAGGGGGGGCACTGAAGCTTTCTTT
d_gene: NA
abundance: NA
v_gene: TRBV27
j_gene: TRBJ1-1

CDR3aa: CASGLGGGYEQYF
CDR3nt: TGTGCCAGCGGCCTCGGGGGGGGGTACGAGCAGTACTTC
d_gene: TRBD2
abundance: NA
v_gene: TRBV11-2
j_gene: TRBJ2-7

CDR3aa: CASSIWQTANSPLHF
CDR3nt: TGTGCCAGTAGTATTTGGCAGACAGCGAATTCACCCCTCCACTTT
d_gene: NA
abundance: NA
v_gene: TRBV19
j_gene: TRBJ1-6

CDR3aa: CASSQGGGGQLHF
CDR3nt: TGTGCCAGCAGCCAGGGCGGAGGGGGACAGCTCCACTTT
d_gene: TRBD1
abundance: NA
v_gene: TRBV7-2
j_gene: TRBJ1-6

CDR3aa: CAPEGGPYEQYF
CDR3nt: TGTGCTCCGGAGGGGGGGCCCTACGAGCAGTACTTC
d_gene: NA
abundance: NA
v_gene: TRBV5-3
j_gene: TRBJ2-7

CDR3aa: CASSRSGFTDTQYF
CDR3nt: TGTGCCAGCAGCCGAAGCGGATTCACAGATACGCAGTATTTT
d_gene: NA
abundance: few
v_gene: TRBV6-4
j_gene: TRBJ2-3

CDR3aa: CATSGGGAGEQFF
CDR3nt: TGTGCCACCAGCGGCGGGGGGGCTGGTGAGCAGTTCTTC
d_gene: TRBD2
abundance: NA
v_gene: TRBV15
j_gene: TRBJ2-1

CDR3aa: CASSISVQAPDTDTQYF
CDR3nt: TGTGCCAGTAGTATATCGGTTCAGGCCCCTGACACAGATACGCAGTATTTT
d_gene: NA
abundance: NA
v_gene: TRBV19
j_gene: TRBJ2-3

CDR3aa: CASSLEQGSGYTF
CDR3nt: TGCGCCAGCAGCTTGGAGCAGGGGTCTGGCTACACCTTC
d_gene: NA
abundance: NA
v_gene: TRBV5-1
j_gene: TRBJ1-2

CDR3aa: CALGGNRNEQFF
CDR3nt: TGTGCCCTCGGAGGGAATCGGAATGAGCAGTTCTTC
d_gene: NA
abundance: NA
v_gene: TRBV10-3
j_gene: TRBJ2-1

CDR3aa: CASSEGGGTEAFF
CDR3nt: TGTGCCAGCAGTGAAGGGGGGGGCACTGAAGCTTTCTTT
d_gene: NA
abundance: NA
v_gene: TRBV25-1
j_gene: TRBJ1-1

CDR3aa: CASRGVNGELFF
CDR3nt: TGTGCCAGCCGCGGGGTTAACGGGGAGCTGTTTTTT
d_gene: NA
abundance: NA
v_gene: TRBV3-1/TRBV3-2
j_gene: TRBJ2-2

CDR3aa: CAISESVGLAAEISGANVLTF
CDR3nt: TGTGCCATCAGTGAGTCAGTCGGACTAGCGGCTGAAATCTCTGGGGCCAACGTCCTGACTTTC
d_gene: TRBD2
abundance: NA
v_gene: TRBV10-3
j_gene: TRBJ2-6

CDR3aa: CASSLNPGAGGTQHF
CDR3nt: TGTGCCAGCAGTCTGAACCCCGGGGCCGGCGGGACCCAGCATTTT
d_gene: NA
abundance: NA
v_gene: TRBV6-5
j_gene: TRBJ1-5

CDR3aa: CASSVAGLLNTGELFF
CDR3nt: TGTGCCAGCAGCGTTGCGGGCCTCTTGAACACCGGGGAGCTGTTTTTT
d_gene: NA
abundance: NA
v_gene: TRBV9
j_gene: TRBJ2-2

CDR3aa: CASSWGQGGTEAFF
CDR3nt: TGCGCCAGCAGCTGGGGACAGGGGGGCACTGAAGCTTTCTTT
d_gene: TRBD1
abundance: NA
v_gene: TRBV5-1
j_gene: TRBJ1-1

CDR3aa: CASSYRDRASEAFF
CDR3nt: TGTGCCAGCAGTTACCGGGACAGGGCCTCTGAAGCTTTCTTT
d_gene: TRBD1
abundance: NA
v_gene: TRBV7-6
j_gene: TRBJ1-1

CDR3aa: CASTTAFSGNTIYF
CDR3nt: TGTGCCAGCACGACAGCTTTCTCTGGAAACACCATATATTTT
d_gene: NA
abundance: NA
v_gene: TRBV2
j_gene: TRBJ1-3

CDR3aa: CASSSRTVEKLFF
CDR3nt: TGTGCCAGCAGCTCTCGGACAGTCGAAAAACTGTTTTTT
d_gene: NA
abundance: once
v_gene: TRBV7-2
j_gene: TRBJ1-4

CDR3aa: CASVTDLFGAQHF
CDR3nt: TGTGCCAGCGTGACAGACTTGTTTGGAGCCCAGCATTTT
d_gene: NA
abundance: NA
v_gene: TRBV2
j_gene: TRBJ1-5

CDR3aa: CASSYSGLADSYNEQFF
CDR3nt: TGTGCCAGCAGTTACTCGGGACTAGCGGACTCCTACAATGAGCAGTTCTTC
d_gene: TRBD2
abundance: NA
v_gene: TRBV6-2/TRBV6-3
j_gene: TRBJ2-1

CDR3aa: CASSLFPPEGDTEAFF
CDR3nt: TGTGCCAGCAGTTTATTCCCTCCCGAAGGGGACACTGAAGCTTTCTTT
d_gene: NA
abundance: once
v_gene: TRBV27
j_gene: TRBJ1-1

CDR3aa: CASSALQGVEAFF
CDR3nt: TGTGCCAGCAGCGCACTACAGGGGGTTGAAGCTTTCTTT
d_gene: TRBD1
abundance: NA
v_gene: TRBV7-6
j_gene: TRBJ1-1

CDR3aa: CASSQDPGRSSYNSPLHF
CDR3nt: TGCGCCAGCAGCCAAGATCCAGGGAGGAGCTCCTATAATTCACCCCTCCACTTT
d_gene: NA
abundance: NA
v_gene: TRBV4-3
j_gene: TRBJ1-6

CDR3aa: CASSLVQGGEQYF
CDR3nt: TGTGCCAGCAGCTTGGTCCAGGGTGGGGAGCAGTACTTC
d_gene: NA
abundance: NA
v_gene: TRBV5-6
j_gene: TRBJ2-7

CDR3aa: CASSFFRDDGYTF
CDR3nt: TGTGCCAGCAGCTTCTTCAGGGATGATGGCTACACCTTC
d_gene: NA
abundance: NA
v_gene: TRBV7-9
j_gene: TRBJ1-2

CDR3aa: CASSTGIGDTEAFF
CDR3nt: TGTGCCAGCAGTACAGGGATAGGAGACACTGAAGCTTTCTTT
d_gene: NA
abundance: NA
v_gene: TRBV5-6
j_gene: TRBJ1-1

CDR3aa: CASSLSGQGAKNIQYF
CDR3nt: TGTGCCAGCAGTTTAAGCGGGCAGGGAGCCAAAAACATTCAGTACTTC
d_gene: NA
abundance: NA
v_gene: TRBV6-5
j_gene: TRBJ2-4

CDR3aa: CATTWRTGGDYGYTF
CDR3nt: TGTGCCACCACGTGGAGGACAGGGGGGGACTATGGCTACACCTTC
d_gene: TRBD1
abundance: NA
v_gene: TRBV19
j_gene: TRBJ1-2

CDR3aa: CASSLASSGGRTQYF
CDR3nt: TGTGCCAGCAGCTTAGCCTCGAGCGGGGGTCGGACCCAGTACTTC
d_gene: TRBD2
abundance: NA
v_gene: TRBV7-2
j_gene: TRBJ2-5

CDR3aa: CASSYPPQGYTF
CDR3nt: TGTGCCAGCAGTTACCCCCCTCAGGGCTACACCTTC
d_gene: NA
abundance: NA
v_gene: TRBV6-2/TRBV6-3
j_gene: TRBJ1-2

CDR3aa: CASSFSGGAKADTQYF
CDR3nt: TGCGCCAGCAGCTTTAGCGGGGGGGCGAAGGCAGATACGCAGTATTTT
d_gene: TRBD2
abundance: NA
v_gene: TRBV5-1
j_gene: TRBJ2-3

CDR3aa: CASALGQGLISYEQYF
CDR3nt: TGCGCCAGCGCGTTAGGACAGGGACTGATATCCTACGAGCAGTACTTC
d_gene: TRBD1
abundance: NA
v_gene: TRBV5-1
j_gene: TRBJ2-7

CDR3aa: CASISGAGGGQPQHF
CDR3nt: TGTGCCAGTATATCAGGGGCAGGGGGCGGACAGCCCCAGCATTTT
d_gene: TRBD1
abundance: few
v_gene: TRBV19
j_gene: TRBJ1-5

CDR3aa: CASSDLWTSQETQYF
CDR3nt: TGTGCCAGCAGTGATCTCTGGACTAGCCAAGAGACCCAGTACTTC
d_gene: TRBD2
abundance: few
v_gene: TRBV2
j_gene: TRBJ2-5

CDR3aa: CASSFQGDEQFF
CDR3nt: TGTGCCAGCAGCTTCCAGGGTGATGAGCAGTTCTTC
d_gene: NA
abundance: NA
v_gene: TRBV6-5
j_gene: TRBJ2-1

CDR3aa: CASSQQPLAGGNIQYF
CDR3nt: TGTGCCAGCAGTCAGCAACCTCTTGCGGGGGGGAACATTCAGTACTTC
d_gene: TRBD2
abundance: NA
v_gene: TRBV6-2/TRBV6-3
j_gene: TRBJ2-4

CDR3aa: CASSPRGGQENTGELFF
CDR3nt: TGTGCCAGCTCACCCCGCGGCGGACAGGAGAACACCGGGGAGCTGTTTTTT
d_gene: TRBD1
abundance: few
v_gene: TRBV28
j_gene: TRBJ2-2

CDR3aa: CASSPPQEFMNTEAFF
CDR3nt: TGTGCCAGCTCACCACCGCAGGAATTCATGAACACTGAAGCTTTCTTT
d_gene: NA
abundance: NA
v_gene: TRBV18
j_gene: TRBJ1-1

CDR3aa: CASSLGGQGHHYGYTF
CDR3nt: TGTGCCAGCAGCTTAGGGGGACAAGGGCACCACTATGGCTACACCTTC
d_gene: NA
abundance: NA
v_gene: TRBV7-2
j_gene: TRBJ1-2

CDR3aa: CASSPESRSGNTIYF
CDR3nt: TGTGCCAGCAGCCCGGAGTCCCGCTCTGGAAACACCATATATTTT
d_gene: NA
abundance: NA
v_gene: TRBV3-1/TRBV3-2
j_gene: TRBJ1-3

CDR3aa: CASSPEGYANEKLFF
CDR3nt: TGTGCCAGCAGCCCGGAGGGGTACGCTAATGAAAAACTGTTTTTT
d_gene: NA
abundance: NA
v_gene: TRBV9
j_gene: TRBJ1-4